This T cell receptor beta chain was sequenced in a study of PD-1 blockade in classical Hodgkin lymphoma. General study results and limits: Exclusion was applied to patients who started nivolumab under 1 year after ASCT. TCR diversity rose significantly by C4D1 in CD4+ but not CD8+ cells.

Germline V gives CDR1 SGHRS, CDR2 YFSETQ. This CDR3 has 16 amino acids. V was cut by 4 bases and J by 3 bases, with 17 bases left in between. Concerning this clone: Its antigen is not identified.

Clones were sequenced by immunoSEQ multiplex PCR, and TCRdb holds only the in-frame ones, with some missing. The sample holds 100,000 to 120,000 clones, roughly 89% seen once. As for time point: cycle 4 day 1 (C4D1), after 5 to 7 weeks of nivolumab. Relapses following autologous stem cell transplantation were seen in all patients, with brentuximab vedotin exposure varying. The sample consisted of peripheral blood mononuclear cells (PBMCs), taken before the fourth cycle of nivolumab. V usage is TRBV5-1 and J usage is TRBJ2-1; D perhaps matches TRBD2 (6 bases). The clonotype originates from a human donor with classical Hodgkin lymphoma. Here the CDR3 DNA reads TGCGCCAGCAGCCTTCCTAGCGTTCGGGTCTACAATGAGCAGTTCTTC. It specifies CASSLPSVRVYNEQFF.